Listed below are T cell receptor beta chains from one sample, sequenced in a study of T cells in Graves' hyperthyroidism and ophthalmopathy. One entry per CDR3 protein results from TCRdb running MiXCR on the multiplex PCR reads. This table holds about 500,000 distinct CDR3 sequences, 15% to 20% found once. Sample: blood. The receptors stem from a woman in her thirties with Graves' ophthalmopathy. CDR3s include the opening cysteine and the closing phenylalanine or tryptophan. D genes are given only for firm matches. Clone size, where shown, is once, few, many, or a class for clones that have expanded.

j_call	v_call	clone_size	d_call	cdr3_aa	cdr3_nt
TRBJ2-3	TRBV5-4	NA	TRBD2	CASSLIPPASGWLSTDTQYF	TGTGCCAGCAGCTTAATTCCCCCGGCTAGCGGGTGGCTTAGCACAGATACGCAGTATTTT
TRBJ2-3	TRBV5-1	NA	NA	CASSRGTRRTDTQYF	TGCGCCAGCAGCCGAGGGACCCGGCGAACAGATACGCAGTATTTT
TRBJ2-6	TRBV2	NA	NA	CATRRPLSGANVLTF	TGTGCCACTAGAAGACCGCTCTCTGGGGCCAACGTCCTGACTTTC
TRBJ2-3	TRBV11-3	many	TRBD2	CASSAGTSGSNEDTQYF	TGTGCCAGCAGCGCCGGGACTAGCGGGAGCAACGAAGATACGCAGTATTTT
TRBJ2-1	TRBV2	many	NA	CASSESPSRSEQFF	TGTGCCAGCAGTGAAAGCCCTTCGAGGAGTGAGCAGTTCTTC
TRBJ2-1	TRBV30	many	NA	CACGRYSYNEQFF	TGTGCCTGTGGGCGGTACTCCTACAATGAGCAGTTCTTC
TRBJ2-2	TRBV12-3/TRBV12-4	many	NA	CASTRIVLGTGELFF	TGTGCCAGCACCAGAATAGTACTTGGCACCGGGGAGCTGTTTTTT
TRBJ2-5	TRBV3-1	many	NA	CASSQVRETQYF	TGTGCCAGCAGCCAAGTCAGAGAGACCCAGTACTTC
TRBJ2-7	TRBV29-1	few	NA	CSVAGVSPSYEQYF	TGCAGCGTTGCCGGCGTCTCACCCTCCTACGAGCAGTACTTC
TRBJ2-2	TRBV7-9	NA	TRBD2	CASSRLTSGTGELFF	TGTGCCAGCAGCCGCCTCACTAGCGGGACCGGGGAGCTGTTTTTT
TRBJ1-6	TRBV20-1	few	TRBD1	CSAGGTGARSYNSPLHF	TGCAGTGCTGGGGGGACAGGGGCGCGTTCCTATAATTCACCCCTCCACTTT
TRBJ1-1	TRBV30	many	NA	CAWSALGLREFSWAGEAFF	TGTGCCTGGAGTGCCTTGGGGCTCAGGGAATTCTCGTGGGCTGGTGAAGCTTTCTTT
TRBJ2-1	TRBV7-2	few	TRBD2	CASSFHTSGRTEQFF	TGTGCCAGCAGCTTCCACACTAGCGGGAGAACTGAGCAGTTCTTC
TRBJ2-1	TRBV12-3/TRBV12-4	NA	TRBD2	CASSFTSGSPSYNEQFF	TGTGCCAGCAGTTTCACTAGCGGGAGCCCTTCCTACAATGAGCAGTTCTTC
TRBJ2-7	TRBV2	many	TRBD1	CASSEARGTGVAYEQYF	TGTGCCAGCAGTGAAGCGCGAGGGACAGGCGTCGCCTACGAGCAGTACTTC
TRBJ2-2	TRBV12-3/TRBV12-4	once	NA	CASSFAGRGVPGELFF	TGTGCCAGCAGTTTTGCCGGCAGGGGAGTACCCGGGGAGCTGTTTTTT
TRBJ1-5	TRBV6-5	many	TRBD1	CASSYSGTGGFLNQPQHF	TGTGCCAGCAGTTACTCGGGGACAGGGGGCTTTCTCAATCAGCCCCAGCATTTT
TRBJ2-3	TRBV7-2	many	NA	CASSLAGGGDTQYF	TGTGCCAGCAGCTTAGCCGGAGGGGGAGATACGCAGTATTTT
TRBJ2-7	TRBV6-1	NA	TRBD1	CASKTGGTGADYEQYF	TGTGCCAGCAAGACGGGCGGGACAGGCGCGGACTACGAGCAGTACTTC
TRBJ1-2	TRBV4-2	NA	TRBD1	CASSQDQGTGTYGYTF	TGTGCCAGCAGCCAAGATCAGGGGACAGGGACCTATGGCTACACCTTC
TRBJ2-5	TRBV13	few	TRBD2	CASNRLAETQETQYF	TGTGCCAGCAACCGGCTAGCGGAAACCCAAGAGACCCAGTACTTC
TRBJ2-1	TRBV5-8	NA	TRBD2	CASSPGTSGSGFYNEQFF	TGTGCCAGCAGCCCGGGGACTAGCGGGAGCGGTTTCTACAATGAGCAGTTCTTC
TRBJ2-3	TRBV5-6	NA	TRBD1	CASSAAGTGEDTQYF	TGTGCCAGCAGCGCAGCCGGGACAGGGGAGGATACGCAGTATTTT
TRBJ1-1	TRBV30	many	NA	CAWNRFPFNTEAFF	TGTGCCTGGAATAGGTTCCCGTTTAACACTGAAGCTTTCTTT
TRBJ2-1	TRBV3-1	many	TRBD2	CASSQDGRLAGFDEQFF	TGTGCCAGCAGCCAAGATGGGAGACTAGCGGGCTTCGATGAGCAGTTCTTC
TRBJ2-5	TRBV5-4	NA	NA	CASSLPHRLEETQYF	TGTGCCAGCAGCTTGCCCCACAGACTAGAAGAGACCCAGTACTTC
TRBJ1-4	TRBV7-3	NA	NA	CASSRRQAGEKLFF	TGTGCCAGCAGCCGTCGACAGGCAGGTGAAAAACTGTTTTTT
TRBJ2-7	TRBV28	few	TRBD2	CASSPQGTSGYEQYF	TGTGCCAGCAGTCCGCAGGGGACTAGCGGCTACGAGCAGTACTTC
TRBJ2-5	TRBV14	NA	NA	CASSRRKVTSWRETQYF	TGTGCCAGCAGCCGACGTAAAGTTACTAGTTGGAGAGAGACCCAGTACTTC
TRBJ2-5	TRBV7-2	many	TRBD2	CASSVTGLAGVGETQYF	TGTGCCAGCAGCGTAACGGGACTAGCGGGAGTGGGTGAGACCCAGTACTTC
TRBJ2-5	TRBV7-3	many	TRBD2	CASSLGGGGGETQYF	TGTGCCAGCAGCTTAGGAGGTGGCGGGGGGGAGACCCAGTACTTC
TRBJ2-1	TRBV4-2	many	NA	CASSQDAHEQFF	TGTGCCAGCAGCCAAGATGCCCATGAGCAGTTCTTC
TRBJ2-7	TRBV20-1	many	NA	CSARDLVGSYEQYF	TGCAGTGCTAGAGATCTTGTAGGTTCCTACGAGCAGTACTTC
TRBJ2-1	TRBV11-2	many	TRBD2	CASSPSGTSYNEQFF	TGTGCCAGCAGCCCATCCGGGACTAGCTACAATGAGCAGTTCTTC
TRBJ1-1	TRBV14	NA	NA	CASSQNLRGRTEAFF	TGTGCCAGCAGCCAAAACTTAAGGGGCCGTACTGAAGCTTTCTTT
TRBJ2-3	TRBV30	many	TRBD2	CAWGATLAGIDTQYF	TGTGCCTGGGGGGCTACCCTAGCGGGAATAGATACGCAGTATTTT
TRBJ2-7	TRBV28	many	NA	CATLRLSSYEQYF	TGTGCCACCTTAAGACTTAGCTCCTACGAGCAGTACTTC
TRBJ2-2	TRBV20-1	many	TRBD2	CSARLAGDTGELFF	TGCAGTGCTAGACTAGCGGGAGACACCGGGGAGCTGTTTTTT
TRBJ2-3	TRBV6-2/TRBV6-3	NA	TRBD2	CAVSGSRSDTQYF	TGTGCCGTGAGCGGGAGTAGGTCAGATACGCAGTATTTT
TRBJ2-4	TRBV11-2	NA	NA	CASSSGQRNIQYF	TGTGCCAGCAGCTCAGGACAGCGGAACATTCAGTACTTC
TRBJ2-2	TRBV5-1	many	TRBD2	CASSPLTSGKNTGELFF	TGCGCCAGCAGCCCCCTCACTAGCGGGAAAAACACCGGGGAGCTGTTTTTT
TRBJ2-7	TRBV20-1	many	TRBD2	CSASRLAGGPVEQYF	TGCAGTGCTAGTCGACTAGCGGGAGGGCCTGTCGAGCAGTACTTC
TRBJ1-2	TRBV6-1	NA	NA	CASKNRAAHGYTF	TGTGCCAGCAAAAACAGGGCAGCCCATGGCTACACCTTC
TRBJ2-7	TRBV20-1	NA	NA	CSARDKAVGEQYF	TGCAGTGCTAGAGATAAGGCAGTAGGCGAGCAGTACTTC
TRBJ2-1	TRBV6-2/TRBV6-3	many	TRBD2	CASSYTSGGYNEQFF	TGTGCCAGCAGTTACACTAGCGGGGGATACAATGAGCAGTTCTTC
TRBJ1-2	TRBV29-1	NA	NA	CSVGSDGYTF	TGCAGCGTGGGGAGCGATGGCTACACCTTC
TRBJ2-7	TRBV5-5	many	NA	CASSFFTTYEQYF	TGTGCCAGCAGCTTTTTCACGACCTACGAGCAGTACTTC
TRBJ2-1	TRBV10-1	NA	NA	CASSEGSRDEQFF	TGCGCCAGCAGTGAGGGGAGTAGGGATGAGCAGTTCTTC
TRBJ2-2	TRBV6-2/TRBV6-3	NA	NA	CASSYVGDSGELFF	TGTGCCAGCAGTTACGTTGGAGACTCCGGGGAGCTGTTTTTT
TRBJ2-3	TRBV11-3	few	NA	CASSLGQVLSTDTQYF	TGTGCCAGCAGCTTAGGGCAGGTCCTTAGCACAGATACGCAGTATTTT
TRBJ1-6	TRBV28	NA	NA	CASRTQGLYNSPLHF	TGTGCCAGCAGGACACAGGGCCTATATAATTCACCCCTCCACTTT